A few counts support the clone carrying this TCR beta chain. This table comes from immunoSEQ multiplex PCR, and its TCRdb copy is limited to in-frame clones, with some not included. The sample shows about 1 million clones, approximately 80% of them seen only once. The healthy adult donors were HIV-negative and reported no recent acute infections or vaccinations. These data are taken from a study of shared clonotypes between healthy human individuals. The ends lost 4 bases at V and 1 base at J; junction bases unmatched: 4. The CDR3 covers 16 residues. Germline V gene sequence: CDR1 LGHNA, CDR2 YSLEER. The TCR comes from a young man in good health. Some clones in this sample may be carry-over from other donors' samples. The genes are TRBV4-3 and TRBJ2-5, with 12 positions matching TRBD2. Sequenced input: memory CD4+ T cells from PBMCs. The subset is: CD45RA-negative fraction. The CDR3 protein is CASSRLAGGIQETQYF. The CDR3 DNA follows: TGCGCCAGCAGCCGCCTAGCGGGAGGGATCCAAGAGACCCAGTACTTC.